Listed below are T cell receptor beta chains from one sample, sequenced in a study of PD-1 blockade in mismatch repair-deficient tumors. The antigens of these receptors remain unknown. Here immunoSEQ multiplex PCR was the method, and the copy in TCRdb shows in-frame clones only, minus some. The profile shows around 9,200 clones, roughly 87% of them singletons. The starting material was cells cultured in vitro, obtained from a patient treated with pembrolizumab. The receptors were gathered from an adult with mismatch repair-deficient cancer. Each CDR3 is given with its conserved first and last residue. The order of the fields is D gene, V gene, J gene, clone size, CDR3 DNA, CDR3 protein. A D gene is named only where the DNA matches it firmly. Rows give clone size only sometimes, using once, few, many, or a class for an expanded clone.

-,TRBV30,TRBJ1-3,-,TGTGCCTGGGACAGGGGAAACACCATATATTTT,CAWDRGNTIYF
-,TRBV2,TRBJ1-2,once,TGTGCCAGCAGTGAACAGGGAGCCAACTATGGCTACACCTTC,CASSEQGANYGYTF
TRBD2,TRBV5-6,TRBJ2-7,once,TGTGCCAGCAGCTTGGGGCTAGCGGGAGAGTACGAGCAGTACTTC,CASSLGLAGEYEQYF
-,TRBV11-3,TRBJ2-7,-,TGTGCCAGCAGCTTAAGCCTGATGAACGGGCAGTACTTC,CASSLSLMNGQYF
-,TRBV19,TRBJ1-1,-,TGTGCCAGTAGTATAGATCCCGCCTGGGGTAGGGGCCCAGACACTGAAGCTTTCTTT,CASSIDPAWGRGPDTEAFF
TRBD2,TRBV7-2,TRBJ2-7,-,TGTGCCAGCAGTAGGACTAGCGGGATGTACGAGCAGTACTTC,CASSRTSGMYEQYF
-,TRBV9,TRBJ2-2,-,TGTGCCAGCAGCGTAGACGGGAGTCGGACCGGGGAGCTGTTTTTT,CASSVDGSRTGELFF
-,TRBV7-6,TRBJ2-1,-,TGTGCCAGCAGCTTATTACGGTACAATGAGCAGTTCTTC,CASSLLRYNEQFF
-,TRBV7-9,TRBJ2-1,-,TGTGCCAGCAGCCAGAGCGGTTCCTACAATGAGCAGTTCTTC,CASSQSGSYNEQFF
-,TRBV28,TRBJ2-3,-,TGTGCCAGCAGTTCCCCCACAGATACGCAGTATTTT,CASSSPTDTQYF
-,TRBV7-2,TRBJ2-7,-,TGTGCCAGCAGCTTAGGGGCAGGGCCCAACGAGCAGTACTTC,CASSLGAGPNEQYF
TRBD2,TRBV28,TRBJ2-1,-,TGTGCCAGCAGTGGAGCGGGAGCCCGCTACAATGAGCAGTTCTTC,CASSGAGARYNEQFF
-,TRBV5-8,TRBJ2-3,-,TGTGCCAGCAGCGCCAGGGGGCGGGGGACAGATACGCAGTATTTT,CASSARGRGTDTQYF
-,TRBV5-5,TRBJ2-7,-,TGTGCCAGCAGTTACCGACAGAGCTCCTACGAGCAGTACTTC,CASSYRQSSYEQYF
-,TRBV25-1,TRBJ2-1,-,TGTGCCAGCAGCAAGCGGAGCTCATCATACAATGAGCAGTTCTTC,CASSKRSSSYNEQFF
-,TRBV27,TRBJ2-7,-,TGTGCCAGCAGTCTAAATCCCTTTAGCCACGAGCAGTACTTC,CASSLNPFSHEQYF
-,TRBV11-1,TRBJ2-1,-,TGTGCCAGCAGCTTATCCTCCTGGGTCGCCTACAATGAGCAGTTCTTC,CASSLSSWVAYNEQFF